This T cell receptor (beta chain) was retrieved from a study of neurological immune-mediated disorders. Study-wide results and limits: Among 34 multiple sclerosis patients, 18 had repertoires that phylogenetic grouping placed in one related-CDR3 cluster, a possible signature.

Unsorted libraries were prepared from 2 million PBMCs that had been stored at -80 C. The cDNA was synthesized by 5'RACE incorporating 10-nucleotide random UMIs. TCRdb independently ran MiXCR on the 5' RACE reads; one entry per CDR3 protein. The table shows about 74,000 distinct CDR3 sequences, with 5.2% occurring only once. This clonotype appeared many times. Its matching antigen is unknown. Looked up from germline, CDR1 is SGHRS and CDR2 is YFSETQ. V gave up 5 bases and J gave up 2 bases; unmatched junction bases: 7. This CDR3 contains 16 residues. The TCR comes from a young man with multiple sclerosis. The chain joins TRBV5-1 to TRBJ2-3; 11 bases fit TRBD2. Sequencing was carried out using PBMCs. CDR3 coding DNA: TGCGCCAGCAGTTACCTAGCGGGGGGAACCACAGATACGCAGTATTTT. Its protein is CASSYLAGGTTDTQYF.